The 4 T cell receptor beta chains below were found in one sample sequenced in a study of cytomegalovirus exposure and HLA in healthy donors. It was with 60 Vbeta and 13 Jbeta primers that the PCR ran. The data were produced by immunoSEQ multiplex PCR, yet TCRdb's version contains in-frame clones alone and is incomplete. The table records about 150,000 clones, approximately 73% of them present only once. Sample: PBMCs. Receptor source: a woman under 30 in good health and CMV-seronegative.

V and J are TRBV5-1 and TRBJ2-1, with 10 bases fitting TRBD2. CDR3 size: 18 residues. The J segment lost 7 bases and the V segment lost 4 bases, leaving 17 bases of the junction unmatched. The germline V gene has CDR1 SGHRS and CDR2 YFSETQ. CDR3 DNA: TGCGCCAGCAGCACCACCCTTGAGCGGGAGGGTTTTCGGAATGAGCAGTTCTTC. It encodes CASSTTLEREGFRNEQFF.

The genes are TRBV29-1 and TRBJ2-7, with D possibly TRBD1 on 6 matching bases. V was shortened by 5 bases and J by 0 bases, with 14 bases between the two germline ends. The CDR3 totals 14 residues. The germline V gene encodes CDR1 SQVTM and CDR2 ANQGSEA. The CDR3 loop reads CSVRFRQVSYEQYV. The CDR3 nucleotides are TGCAGCGTTCGATTCCGACAGGTCTCCTACGAGCAGTACGTC.

The V gene is TRBV7-2, the J gene TRBJ2-5; D uncertain. The germline V gene has CDR1 SGHTA and CDR2 FQGNSA. There are 12 residues in the CDR3. The V and J ends lost 5 bases and 0 bases respectively, with 4 bases between them. The CDR3 protein is CASSTNQETQYF. Written as DNA, the CDR3 is TGTGCCAGCAGCACAAACCAAGAGACCCAGTACTTC.

This clone appeared a single time. V usage is TRBV2 and J usage is TRBJ1-2, with D unclear. V lost 7 bases to trimming and J lost 4 bases, with 13 bases between them. Germline loops: CDR1 SNHLY, CDR2 FYNNEI. The CDR3 spans 13 residues. CDR3 sequence reads: CASTEGWGYGYTF. The DNA of the CDR3 is TGTGCCAGCACCGAGGGCTGGGGCTATGGCTACACCTTC.